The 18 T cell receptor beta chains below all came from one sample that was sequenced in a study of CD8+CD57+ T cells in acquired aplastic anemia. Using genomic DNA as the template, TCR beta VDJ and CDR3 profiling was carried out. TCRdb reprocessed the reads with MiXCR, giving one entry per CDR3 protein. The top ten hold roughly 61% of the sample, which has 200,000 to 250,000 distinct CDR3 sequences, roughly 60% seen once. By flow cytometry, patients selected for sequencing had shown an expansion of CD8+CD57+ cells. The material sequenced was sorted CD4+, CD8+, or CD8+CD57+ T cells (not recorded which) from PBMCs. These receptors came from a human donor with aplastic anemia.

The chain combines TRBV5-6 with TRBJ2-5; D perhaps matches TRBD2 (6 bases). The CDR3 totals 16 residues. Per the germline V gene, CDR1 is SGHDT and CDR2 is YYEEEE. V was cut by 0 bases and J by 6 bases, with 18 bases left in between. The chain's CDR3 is CASSLAGGPLEKTQYF. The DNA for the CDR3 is TGTGCCAGCAGCTTGGCCGGGGGACCACTTGAGAAGACCCAGTACTTC.

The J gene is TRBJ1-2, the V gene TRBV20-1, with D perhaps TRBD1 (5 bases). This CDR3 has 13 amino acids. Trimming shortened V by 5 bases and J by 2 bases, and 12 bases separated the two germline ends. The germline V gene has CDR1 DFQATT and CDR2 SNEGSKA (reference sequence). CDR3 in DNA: TGCAGTGCTGCCGGGACGGAGAACTATGGCTACACCTTC. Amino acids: CSAAGTENYGYTF.

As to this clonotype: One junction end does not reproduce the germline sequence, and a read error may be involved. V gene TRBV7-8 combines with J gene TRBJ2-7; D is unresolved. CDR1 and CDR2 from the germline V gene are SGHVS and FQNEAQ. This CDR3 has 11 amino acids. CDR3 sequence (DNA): TGTGCCAACAGCTTACTCTACGAGCAGTACTTC. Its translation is CANSLLYEQYF.

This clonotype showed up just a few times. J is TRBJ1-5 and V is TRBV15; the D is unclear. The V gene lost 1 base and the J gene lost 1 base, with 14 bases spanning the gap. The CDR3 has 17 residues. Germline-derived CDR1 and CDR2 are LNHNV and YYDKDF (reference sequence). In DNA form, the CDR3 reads TGTGCCACCAGCAGAGGGGTTGGGGAGAGCAGCAATCAGCCCCAGCATTTT. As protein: CATSRGVGESSNQPQHF.

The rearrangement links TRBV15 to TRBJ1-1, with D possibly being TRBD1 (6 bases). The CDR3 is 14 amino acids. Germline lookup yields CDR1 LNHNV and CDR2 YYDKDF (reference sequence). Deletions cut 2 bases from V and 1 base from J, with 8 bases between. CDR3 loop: CATSRPTGNTEAFF. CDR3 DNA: TGTGCCACCAGCAGACCGACAGGGAACACTGAAGCTTTCTTT.

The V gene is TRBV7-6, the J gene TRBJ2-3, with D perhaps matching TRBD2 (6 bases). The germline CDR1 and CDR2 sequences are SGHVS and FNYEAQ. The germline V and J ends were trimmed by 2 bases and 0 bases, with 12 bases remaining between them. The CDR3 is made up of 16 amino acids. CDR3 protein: CASSLMGGKSTDTQYF. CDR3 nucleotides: TGTGCCAGCAGCTTAATGGGCGGGAAGAGCACAGATACGCAGTATTTT.

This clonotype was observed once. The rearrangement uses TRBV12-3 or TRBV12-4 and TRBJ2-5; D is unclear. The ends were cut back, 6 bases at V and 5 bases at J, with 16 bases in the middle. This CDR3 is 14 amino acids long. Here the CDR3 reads CASSRPGRVETQYF. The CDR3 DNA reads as TGTGCCAGCAGCCGTCCCGGACGTGTGGAGACCCAGTACTTC.

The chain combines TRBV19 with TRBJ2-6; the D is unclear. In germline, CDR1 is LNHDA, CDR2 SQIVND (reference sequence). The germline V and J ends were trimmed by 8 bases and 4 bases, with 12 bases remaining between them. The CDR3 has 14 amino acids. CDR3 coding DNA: TGTGCCAGTTCCTCAGGTGGCGGGGCCAACGTCCTGACTTTC. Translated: CASSSGGGANVLTF.

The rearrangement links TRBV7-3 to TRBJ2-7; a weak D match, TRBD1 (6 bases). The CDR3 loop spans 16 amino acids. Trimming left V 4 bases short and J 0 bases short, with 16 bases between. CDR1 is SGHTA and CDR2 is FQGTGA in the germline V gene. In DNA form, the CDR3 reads TGTGCCAGCAGCTCCCGCCCACAAGGGGGCTCCTACGAGCAGTACTTC. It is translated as CASSSRPQGGSYEQYF. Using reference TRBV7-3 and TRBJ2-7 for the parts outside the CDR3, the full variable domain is GAGVSQTPSNKVTEKGKYVELRCDPISGHTALYWYRQSLGQGPEFLIYFQGTGAADDSGLPNDRFFAVRPEGSVSTLKIQRTERGDSAVYLCASSSRPQGGSYEQYFGPGTRLTVT.

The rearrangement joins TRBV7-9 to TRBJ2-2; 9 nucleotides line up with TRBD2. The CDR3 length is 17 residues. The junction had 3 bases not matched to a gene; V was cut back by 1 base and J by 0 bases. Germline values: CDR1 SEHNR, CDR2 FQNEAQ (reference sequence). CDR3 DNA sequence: TGTGCCAGCAGCTTAGGGGCTAGCGGGGCGAACACCGGGGAGCTGTTTTTT. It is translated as CASSLGASGANTGELFF.

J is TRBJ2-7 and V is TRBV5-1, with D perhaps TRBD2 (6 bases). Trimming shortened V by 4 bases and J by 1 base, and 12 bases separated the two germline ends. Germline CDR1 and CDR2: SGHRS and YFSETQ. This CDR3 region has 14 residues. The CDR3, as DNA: TGCGCCAGCAGCCCGGGACGGGGGTCCTACGAGCAGTACTTC. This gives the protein CASSPGRGSYEQYF.

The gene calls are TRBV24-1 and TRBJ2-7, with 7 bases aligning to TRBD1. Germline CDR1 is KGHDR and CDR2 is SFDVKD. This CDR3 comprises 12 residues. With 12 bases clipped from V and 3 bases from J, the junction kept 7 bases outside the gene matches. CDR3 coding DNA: TGTGCCGTGGGACAGAGTAGCTACGAGCAGTACTTC. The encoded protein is CAVGQSSYEQYF.

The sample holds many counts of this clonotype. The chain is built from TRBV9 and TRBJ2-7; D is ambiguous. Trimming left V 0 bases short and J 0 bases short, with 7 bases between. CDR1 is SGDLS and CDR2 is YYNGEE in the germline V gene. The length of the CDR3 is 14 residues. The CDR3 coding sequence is TGTGCCAGCAGCGTAGCTACAAGCTCCTACGAGCAGTACTTC. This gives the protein CASSVATSSYEQYF.

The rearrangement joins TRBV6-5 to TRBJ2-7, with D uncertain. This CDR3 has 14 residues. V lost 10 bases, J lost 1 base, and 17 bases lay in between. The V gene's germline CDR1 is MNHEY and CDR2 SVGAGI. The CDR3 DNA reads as TGTGCCACCACCGATTTCGGCAGATCCTACGAGCAGTACTTC. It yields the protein CATTDFGRSYEQYF.

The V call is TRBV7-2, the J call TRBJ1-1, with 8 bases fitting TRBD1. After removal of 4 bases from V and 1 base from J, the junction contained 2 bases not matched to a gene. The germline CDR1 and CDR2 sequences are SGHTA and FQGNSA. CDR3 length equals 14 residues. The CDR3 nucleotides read TGTGCCAGCAGCTGGACAGGGAGGAACACTGAAGCTTTCTTT. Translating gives CASSWTGRNTEAFF.

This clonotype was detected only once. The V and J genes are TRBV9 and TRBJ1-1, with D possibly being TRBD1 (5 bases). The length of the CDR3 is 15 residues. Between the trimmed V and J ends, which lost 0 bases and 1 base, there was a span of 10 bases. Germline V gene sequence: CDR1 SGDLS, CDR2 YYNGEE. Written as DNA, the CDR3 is TGTGCCAGCAGCGTAGGGGGGGATGGGAACACTGAAGCTTTCTTT. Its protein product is CASSVGGDGNTEAFF.

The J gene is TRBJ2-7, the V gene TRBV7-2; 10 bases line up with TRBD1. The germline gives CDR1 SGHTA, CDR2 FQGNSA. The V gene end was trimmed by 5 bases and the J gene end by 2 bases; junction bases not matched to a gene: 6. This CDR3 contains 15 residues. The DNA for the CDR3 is TGTGCCAGCAGCCAGGCCGGGACAGGGGCCTACGAGCAGTACTTC. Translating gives CASSQAGTGAYEQYF.

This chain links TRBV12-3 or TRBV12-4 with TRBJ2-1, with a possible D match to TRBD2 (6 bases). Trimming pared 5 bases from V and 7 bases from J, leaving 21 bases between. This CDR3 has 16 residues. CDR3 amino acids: CASSQVGGVMRNEQFF. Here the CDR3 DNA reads TGTGCCAGCAGTCAAGTGGGGGGAGTGATGAGAAATGAGCAGTTCTTC.